This TCR beta chain came from a study of T cells in Graves' hyperthyroidism and ophthalmopathy. The study, taken as a whole, reports: Within blood appeared most thyroid clonotypes that had expanded above 0.001.

Germline V gene sequence: CDR1 MGHRA, CDR2 YSYEKL. Trimming removed 0 bases at V and 7 bases at J, with 12 bases between. This CDR3 region has 15 residues. From RNA transcripts, TCR beta CDR3 regions were amplified. The HTBI primer set drove a first-round RT-PCR of the TCR CDR3. TCRdb re-derived calls from the multiplex PCR reads in MiXCR, one entry per CDR3 protein. The table has hundreds of thousands of distinct CDR3 sequences, roughly 20% seen once; the top ten hold over 15%. This clonotype has only a few counts. Its antigen is currently unknown. Sequencing input: blood. V is TRBV4-1 and J is TRBJ2-2; perhaps TRBD1 as D (6 bases). The source of this sequence is a woman between 50 and 59 years old with Graves' hyperthyroidism that later progressed to Graves' ophthalmopathy. The CDR3 DNA reads as TGCGCCAGCAGCCAAGATGCAGGGGTGGGCGGGGAGCTGTTTTTT. This translates into CASSQDAGVGGELFF.